One and the same sample provided the 15 T cell receptor beta chains below, sequenced in a study of identical twins. Each CDR3 protein is one row after TCRdb ran MiXCR on the 5' RACE reads. The sample lists hundreds of thousands of distinct CDR3 sequences, 8.5% to 9.5% occurring once. These same data were also listed under a study on yellow fever vaccine responses in identical twins.

Sequenced input: CD8+ T cells sorted from blood. Receptors were obtained from a young woman in good health.

The table lists this clonotype with a few counts. J is TRBJ2-7 and V is TRBV19, with unresolved D. V lost 3 bases, J lost 3 bases, and 9 bases lay in between. The CDR3 is 13 amino acids. Germline CDR1 is LNHDA and CDR2 is SQIVND (reference sequence). CDR3 in DNA: TGTGCCAGTAGTATGGGGTGGGACTACGAGCAGTACTTC. Amino acid sequence: CASSMGWDYEQYF.

V is TRBV7-9 and J is TRBJ2-7; TRBD2 aligns across 12 bases. V lost 4 bases to trimming and J lost 3 bases; unmatched junction nucleotides: 4. In germline, CDR1 is SEHNR, CDR2 FQNEAQ (reference sequence). The CDR3 is 15 residues long. Written as DNA, the CDR3 is TGTGCCAGCAGCTCCTGGACTAGCGGGGACTACGAGCAGTACTTC. Translating it yields CASSSWTSGDYEQYF.

J is TRBJ1-1 and V is TRBV20-1; tentatively, D is TRBD1 (5 bases). The CDR3 length is 18 residues. Trimming stripped 0 bases from V and 0 bases from J, with 20 bases between. Germline CDR1 and CDR2: DFQATT and SNEGSKA (reference sequence). Here the CDR3 DNA reads TGCAGTGCTAGAGATCGCCCGACAGAGGGGAGAATGAACACTGAAGCTTTCTTT. Amino acid sequence: CSARDRPTEGRMNTEAFF.

This clonotype was seen at least ten times. One junction end does not reproduce the germline sequence, and a read error may be involved. The V call is TRBV11-3, the J call TRBJ2-3; no definite D call. This CDR3 region has 12 residues. The germline V gene has CDR1 SGHNT and CDR2 YENEEA. In nucleotides, the CDR3 is TGTGCCAGCAGCTTAGACGTACGTCGTTATATATTT. The encoded protein is CASSLDVRRYIF.

This clonotype was observed a handful of times. The chain recombines TRBV7-9 with TRBJ2-3; 10 nucleotides line up with TRBD1. The V and J ends lost 3 bases and 4 bases, in that order; junction bases with no gene match: 7. Germline lookup yields CDR1 SEHNR and CDR2 FQNEAQ (reference sequence). The CDR3 loop spans 16 amino acids. As DNA, the CDR3 is TGTGCCAGCAGCTTTACGGGACAGGGGCCGTCAGATACGCAGTATTTT. Amino acid sequence: CASSFTGQGPSDTQYF.

The chain links TRBV27 to TRBJ2-1; 9 nucleotides line up with TRBD2. This CDR3 has 15 amino acids. J gave up 0 bases and V 8 bases, and 5 bases lay outside the gene matches. The germline V gene encodes CDR1 MNHEY and CDR2 SMNVEV (reference sequence). The CDR3: CASVAGESSYNEQFF. The CDR3 nucleotides read TGTGCCAGCGTAGCGGGAGAGAGCTCCTACAATGAGCAGTTCTTC.

This clonotype was detected a few times. The gene calls are TRBV20-1 and TRBJ2-2, with 9 bases fitting TRBD1. This CDR3 has 15 amino acids. Trimming at V came to 5 bases and at J to 5 bases, leaving 9 bases not matched to a gene. Germline V lookup: CDR1 DFQATT, CDR2 SNEGSKA (reference sequence). The CDR3 DNA follows: TGCAGTGCTGAAAACAGGGGGCTGGAGACCGGGGAGCTGTTTTTT. The encoded protein is CSAENRGLETGELFF.

This clonotype was observed a handful of times. V gene TRBV2 combines with J gene TRBJ2-7; D remains ambiguous. V was trimmed by 4 bases and J by 3 bases, leaving 16 bases between them. There are 15 residues in the CDR3. The V gene's germline CDR1 is SNHLY and CDR2 FYNNEI. In nucleotides, the CDR3 is TGTGCCAGCAGTGCTTATGACGGACGGGTCTACGAGCAGTACTTC. Amino acids: CASSAYDGRVYEQYF. Full variable domain (outside the CDR3, taken from reference TRBV2 and TRBJ2-7): EPEVTQTPSHQVTQMGQEVILRCVPISNHLYFYWYRQILGQKVEFLVSFYNNEISEKSEIFDDQFSVERPDGSNFTLKIRSTKLEDSAMYFCASSAYDGRVYEQYFGPGTRLTVT.

The chain is built from TRBV3-1 and TRBJ2-3; D is undetermined. The germline V and J ends were trimmed by 1 base and 9 bases, with 14 bases remaining between them. This CDR3 region has 14 residues. CDR1 is LGHDT and CDR2 is YNNKEL in the germline V gene (reference sequence). CDR3 region: CASSQGWTRDTQYF. The CDR3 coding sequence is TGTGCCAGCAGCCAAGGCTGGACCCGAGACACGCAGTATTTT.

There are many counts of this clonotype. The V and J genes are TRBV7-9 and TRBJ2-7; D perhaps matches TRBD1 (6 bases). Germline CDR1 and CDR2: SEHNR and FQNEAQ (reference sequence). The germline V and J ends were trimmed by 0 bases and 3 bases, with 15 bases remaining between them. The CDR3 runs to 16 residues. Here the CDR3 DNA reads TGTGCCAGCAGCTTAGCCCCACAGGGTCAGTACTACGAGCAGTACTTC. Its protein is CASSLAPQGQYYEQYF.

This clonotype occurred a few times. The rearrangement links TRBV28 to TRBJ2-1, with 8 bases identical to TRBD1. The CDR3 contains 17 residues. V shed 2 bases and J 10 bases; nucleotides not matched to a gene: 16. Germline CDR1 reads MDHEN; CDR2 reads SYDVKM. CDR3 in amino acids: CASSLGQWQGAFGEQFF. CDR3 nucleotide sequence: TGTGCCAGCAGTTTAGGTCAGTGGCAGGGGGCCTTTGGGGAGCAGTTCTTC.

At least ten counts were recorded for this clonotype. V and J are TRBV5-6 and TRBJ1-3; tentatively, D is TRBD1 (6 bases). The germline V gene has CDR1 SGHDT and CDR2 YYEEEE. The CDR3 spans 12 residues. V lost 4 bases and J 6 bases, leaving 8 bases between the germline ends. The CDR3, as DNA: TGTGCCAGCAGCGGGGACAAAAACACCATATATTTT. Its translation: CASSGDKNTIYF. Supplemented by reference TRBV5-6 and TRBJ1-3, the full variable domain reads DAGVTQSPTHLIKTRGQQVTLRCSPKSGHDTVSWYQQALGQGPQFIFQYYEEEERQRGNFPDRFSGHQFPNYSSELNVNALLLGDSALYLCASSGDKNTIYFGEGSWLTVV.

This clonotype was recorded a few times. The rearrangement links TRBV10-3 to TRBJ1-6, with 11 bases matching TRBD1. Germline V lookup: CDR1 ENHRY, CDR2 SYGVKD. There are 18 residues in the CDR3. The ends lost 3 bases at V and 0 bases at J; junction bases unmatched: 4. The CDR3 loop is CAISEGTGGISYNSPLHF. The CDR3 nucleotides are TGTGCCATCAGTGAAGGGACAGGGGGAATCTCCTATAATTCACCCCTCCACTTT.

This clonotype has at least ten counts. The CDR3 sequence is CSARILAGPSYNEQFF. The CDR3 nucleotides are TGCAGTGCTAGGATCCTAGCGGGACCCTCCTACAATGAGCAGTTCTTC. The chain joins TRBV20-1 to TRBJ2-1; 9 bases fit TRBD2. The V segment lost 3 bases and the J segment 0 bases; nucleotides outside the gene matches: 6. CDR1 DFQATT and CDR2 SNEGSKA come from the germline V gene (reference sequence). The CDR3 runs to 16 residues.

This clonotype was seen a few times. V gene TRBV4-3 combines with J gene TRBJ2-7; TRBD2 matches 7 bases. Trimming cost V 0 bases and J 5 bases; bases outside gene matches: 10. The germline V gene encodes CDR1 LGHNA and CDR2 YSLEER. The length of the CDR3 is 16 residues. The CDR3 region is CASSQDIASGANEQYF. The CDR3 coding sequence is TGCGCCAGCAGCCAAGATATCGCTAGCGGAGCGAACGAGCAGTACTTC.